This entry features one T cell receptor (beta chain) sequence. Per germline, CDR1 SNHLY and CDR2 FYNNEI. Trimming removed 7 bases at V and 0 bases at J, with 7 bases between. This CDR3 has 13 amino acids. The sample is drawn from a study of cytomegalovirus exposure and HLA in healthy donors. This PCR relied on a set of 60 Vbeta primers and 13 Jbeta primers. Assay: immunoSEQ multiplex PCR; the TCRdb copy retains only in-frame clones and omits some. The table records around 210,000 clones, roughly 80% of them present only once. This receptor was identified in a woman aged 40 to 50 in good health and CMV-seronegative. V usage is TRBV2 and J usage is TRBJ1-3; D remains ambiguous. The source material was PBMCs. The CDR3 spells CASTGFSGNTIYF. In DNA form, the CDR3 reads TGTGCCAGCACAGGTTTCTCTGGAAACACCATATATTTT. The whole variable domain, filled in from reference TRBV2 and TRBJ1-3, reads EPEVTQTPSHQVTQMGQEVILRCVPISNHLYFYWYRQILGQKVEFLVSFYNNEISEKSEIFDDQFSVERPDGSNFTLKIRSTKLEDSAMYFCASTGFSGNTIYFGEGSWLTVV.